Detailed here is one T cell receptor (beta chain). Its antigen is not identified. The data originate from a study of shared clonotypes between healthy human individuals. The V gene's germline CDR1 is MNHNS and CDR2 SASEGT. The CDR3 covers 13 residues. Trimming cost V 6 bases and J 0 bases, with 5 bases left between them. Researchers ran the assay at a deep level. TCRdb keeps only in-frame clones here, not all; method: immunoSEQ multiplex PCR. The sample contains approximately 2,300,000 clones, about 90% of which appear only once. Study-level points and caveats: Generally, naive subsets (rather than memory subsets) showed larger estimated richness.

The sequence came from a man aged 18 to 30 in good health. Some clones in this sample may be carry-over from other donors' samples. The sample consisted of naive CD4+ T cells from PBMCs. Subset noted: CD45RA+ positively selected. The V and J genes are TRBV6-1 and TRBJ2-2; D is unclear. The CDR3 loop reads CASRDTNTGELFF. CDR3 DNA: TGTGCCAGCAGGGATACGAACACCGGGGAGCTGTTTTTT.